The 18 T cell receptor beta chains reported below all come from one sample, sequenced in a study of shared clonotypes between healthy human individuals. Clones were sequenced by immunoSEQ multiplex PCR, and TCRdb holds only the in-frame ones, with some missing. Here the sample spans over a million clones, approximately 98.5% being singletons. Sample: naive CD4+ T cells sorted from blood. Subset given: CD45RA+ positively selected. The receptors originated from a man aged 25 to 40 in good health.

The gene calls are TRBV6-1 and TRBJ2-2; 8 bases line up with TRBD1. CDR1 and CDR2 from the germline V gene are MNHNS and SASEGT. V was pared by 6 bases and J by 7 bases, with 1 base of the junction left unmatched. The CDR3 runs 12 residues. CDR3 nucleotides: TGTGCCAGCAGACAGGGGGTCGGGGAGCTGTTTTTT. Translating it yields CASRQGVGELFF.

Written as DNA, the CDR3 is TGTGCCAGCAGAGGAGGATCCTACAATGAGCAGTTCTTC. Its translation is CASRGGSYNEQFF. The chain employs TRBV19 and TRBJ2-1; possibly TRBD2 for D (5 bases). V was pared by 9 bases and J by 1 base, with 10 bases between. This CDR3 has 13 residues. From germline, CDR1 is LNHDA and CDR2 SQIVND (reference sequence).

The chain employs TRBV6-5 and TRBJ2-2; D might be TRBD2 (5 bases). Trimming took 8 bases from V and 4 from J, leaving 11 bases between them. This CDR3 has 13 residues. CDR1 and CDR2 (germline): MNHEY, SVGAGI. The CDR3 loop is CASSTGSTGELFF. CDR3 in DNA: TGTGCCAGCTCGACGGGGTCCACCGGGGAGCTGTTTTTT.

The chain carries TRBV5-1 and TRBJ2-7; D unclear. The CDR3 loop spans 14 amino acids. V was shortened by 3 bases and J by 0 bases, with 10 bases between the two germline ends. Germline lookup yields CDR1 SGHRS and CDR2 YFSETQ. The CDR3 protein is CASSSEPNSYEQYF. CDR3 DNA sequence: TGCGCCAGCAGCTCAGAACCAAACTCCTACGAGCAGTACTTC.

This clone was seen just once. The genes are TRBV14 and TRBJ1-3; 7 nucleotides agree with TRBD1. The V and J ends lost 8 bases and 8 bases, in that order; junction bases with no gene match: 15. The CDR3 is 15 amino acids. Germline CDR1 is SGHDN and CDR2 is FVKESK. This CDR3 is CASLVEGRGLDTIYF. The CDR3 nucleotides are TGTGCCAGCCTGGTGGAAGGCAGGGGGTTAGACACCATATATTTT. Based on the CDR3 plus reference TRBV14 and TRBJ1-3, the full variable domain is EAGVTQFPSHSVIEKGQTVTLRCDPISGHDNLYWYRRVMGKEIKFLLHFVKESKQDESGMPNNRFLAERTGGTYSTLKVQPAELEDSGVYFCASLVEGRGLDTIYFGEGSWLTVV.

This sequence joins TRBV7-9 and TRBJ2-2; perhaps TRBD1 as D (6 bases). Trimming stripped 5 bases from V and 1 base from J, with 14 bases between. The CDR3 covers 16 residues. The germline gives CDR1 SEHNR, CDR2 FQNEAQ (reference sequence). DNA for the CDR3: TGTGCCAGCAGCATTAGGGACACAAAGAACACCGGGGAGCTGTTTTTT. Translation: CASSIRDTKNTGELFF.

The V gene is TRBV18, the J gene TRBJ2-7; 10 bases are a match to TRBD1. Germline values: CDR1 KGHSH, CDR2 LQKENI. After removal of 4 bases from V and 1 base from J, the junction contained 4 bases not matched to a gene. CDR3 length equals 15 residues. DNA for the CDR3: TGTGCCAGCTCACAGGGGACAGGGGTTTCCTACGAGCAGTACTTC. Translation: CASSQGTGVSYEQYF.

The V and J genes are TRBV2 and TRBJ2-7; 9 bases are a match to TRBD1. The germline CDR1 and CDR2 sequences are SNHLY and FYNNEI. After removal of 5 bases from V and 3 bases from J, the junction contained 8 bases not matched to a gene. The CDR3 length is 15 residues. The CDR3 region is CASSLGTGIFYEQYF. DNA for the CDR3: TGTGCCAGCAGTCTAGGGACAGGGATCTTCTACGAGCAGTACTTC.

The V call is TRBV28, the J call TRBJ1-2; 8 bases align to TRBD1. Germline-derived CDR1 and CDR2 are MDHEN and SYDVKM. CDR3 length equals 15 residues. After removal of 7 bases from V and 5 bases from J, the junction contained 12 bases not matched to a gene. The chain's CDR3 is CASNPESRDRYGYTF. In DNA form, the CDR3 reads TGTGCCAGCAACCCCGAATCGAGGGACAGGTATGGCTACACCTTC.

The chain employs TRBV5-1 and TRBJ2-5; 9 bases agree with TRBD1. The germline V gene has CDR1 SGHRS and CDR2 YFSETQ. With 0 bases clipped from V and 3 bases from J, the junction kept 6 bases outside the gene matches. The CDR3 has 16 amino acids. The DNA of the CDR3 is TGCGCCAGCAGCTTGGCTACGGGACAGGGCGAAGAGACCCAGTACTTC. This encodes CASSLATGQGEETQYF.

The genes are TRBV5-4 and TRBJ2-2; the match to TRBD2 covers 8 bases. Germline V gives CDR1 SGHNT, CDR2 YYREEE (reference sequence). There are 16 residues in the CDR3. V shed 1 base and J 1 base; nucleotides not matched to a gene: 3. The CDR3, as DNA: TGTGCCAGCAGCTTGCGAACTAGCGGGAACACCGGGGAGCTGTTTTTT. It translates to CASSLRTSGNTGELFF.

J is TRBJ2-7 and V is TRBV11-1; 9 bases fit TRBD1. CDR3 length: 15 amino acids. The germline gives CDR1 SGHAT, CDR2 FQDESV (reference sequence). The J segment lost 1 base and the V segment lost 7 bases, leaving 8 bases of the junction unmatched. The CDR3 DNA reads TGTGCCAGCACCAAGGGTGGGACAGGGTCCTACGAGCAGTACTTC. Translation: CASTKGGTGSYEQYF.

J is TRBJ2-3 and V is TRBV19; no definite D call. Trimming shortened V by 6 bases and J by 2 bases, and 12 bases separated the two germline ends. From germline, CDR1 is LNHDA and CDR2 SQIVND (reference sequence). The CDR3 has 14 residues. The CDR3 DNA is TGTGCCAGTAGAACGGGCGTGTTCACAGATACGCAGTATTTT. Translating it yields CASRTGVFTDTQYF. Full variable domain (remainder filled in from reference TRBV19 and TRBJ2-3): DGGITQSPKYLFRKEGQNVTLSCEQNLNHDAMYWYRQDPGQGLRLIYYSQIVNDFQKGDIAEGYSVSREKKESFPLTVTSAQKNPTAFYLCASRTGVFTDTQYFGPGTRLTVL.

This clone occurred once. V usage is TRBV18 and J usage is TRBJ1-3, with no clear D. The germline V and J ends were trimmed by 7 bases and 0 bases, with 13 bases remaining between them. The CDR3 has 15 residues. The germline gives CDR1 KGHSH, CDR2 LQKENI. The CDR3 DNA is TGTGCCAGCTTCAGCGTAGCGAGCTCTGGAAACACCATATATTTT. Amino acids: CASFSVASSGNTIYF.

Remarks on this clone: Different DNA sequences within this sample yield the same CDR3. V gene TRBV5-1 combines with J gene TRBJ2-7; D possibly corresponds to TRBD2 (5 bases). The CDR3 has 13 residues. Germline CDR1 is SGHRS and CDR2 is YFSETQ. Trimming shortened V by 0 bases and J by 3 bases, and 7 bases separated the two germline ends. Here the CDR3 reads CASSLDRGYEQYF. The DNA of the CDR3 is TGCGCCAGCAGCTTGGATCGGGGCTACGAGCAGTACTTC. Full variable domain (outside the CDR3, taken from reference TRBV5-1 and TRBJ2-7): KAGVTQTPRYLIKTRGQQVTLSCSPISGHRSVSWYQQTPGQGLQFLFEYFSETQRNKGNFPGRFSGRQFSNSRSEMNVSTLELGDSALYLCASSLDRGYEQYFGPGTRLTVT.

This chain joins TRBV13 and TRBJ2-3, with 16 bases identical to TRBD2. The CDR3 sequence is 15 residues long. The V and J ends lost 5 bases and 9 bases, in that order; junction bases with no gene match: 5. Germline values: CDR1 PRHDT, CDR2 FYEKMQ (reference sequence). CDR3 residues: CASSPGLAGGPTQYF. CDR3 in DNA: TGTGCCAGCAGCCCGGGACTAGCGGGAGGGCCAACGCAGTATTTT.

This clone has a single count. This rearrangement joins TRBV19 to TRBJ1-5, with D possibly matching TRBD1 (5 bases). The CDR3 is made up of 15 amino acids. Trimming removed 5 bases at V and 4 bases at J, with 15 bases between. From germline, CDR1 is LNHDA and CDR2 SQIVND (reference sequence). The CDR3 coding sequence is TGTGCCAGTAGTTTGATCCTCGGGGGTAATCAGCCCCAGCATTTT. Translating gives CASSLILGGNQPQHF.

V usage is TRBV6-6 and J usage is TRBJ2-2, with 7 positions matching TRBD2. This CDR3 region has 16 residues. V shed 7 bases, J shed 0 bases, and the junction held 8 bases outside the gene matches. CDR1 is MNHNY and CDR2 is SVGAGI in the germline V gene (reference sequence). The CDR3 spells CASTGMGGANTGELFF. CDR3 DNA sequence: TGTGCCAGCACCGGAATGGGGGGGGCGAACACCGGGGAGCTGTTTTTT.